Reported below is one TCR beta chain. The antigen remains unidentified. The data were obtained in a study of Ad26.COV2.S vaccination and SARS-CoV-2 variants. Looking at the study overall: Administration of Ad26.COV2.S was intramuscular, either once or twice 56 days apart.

Treatment in this sample: about 20 received Ad26.COV2.S at low or high dose, single or two shots; 5 received placebo; per-sample allocation not given. Sampling occurred on day 63 after the first vaccine or placebo injection. Sequencing was performed with immunoSEQ multiplex PCR; in TCRdb, only in-frame clones are kept and a portion is missing. The data show almost 400,000 clones, around 91% seen once. Overall study results and limits: Among vaccine recipients, spike-specific TCR breadth exceeded that of placebo recipients.

Deletions cut 0 bases from V and 2 bases from J, with 8 bases between. The CDR3 spans 15 residues. Germline CDR1 LGHNA, CDR2 YNFKEQ. The receptor was isolated from a person aged 18-65 years who received the Ad26.COV2.S COVID-19 vaccine or a placebo. The material sequenced was peripheral blood, taken in a trial of Ad26.COV2.S vaccine versus placebo. This chain links TRBV4-2 with TRBJ1-5; tentatively, D is TRBD1 (5 bases). The CDR3 loop reads CASSQEGRGNQPQHF. CDR3 sequence (DNA): TGTGCCAGCAGCCAAGAAGGCAGGGGCAATCAGCCCCAGCATTTT.